This TCR beta chain was identified during a study of control samples from healthy donors and cancer patients (dated by TCRdb to about 2020). The library was built by means of the immunoSEQ multiplex PCR assay. TCRdb provides this immuneACCESS table in a form limited to in-frame rearrangements. Some clones are lacking; in checked studies, under half of them reflect an unresolved V gene, and why the rest are absent is not known. This sample has around 81,000 clones in its table, and more than 85% of those were observed once. Clones ranked in the top ten supply about 1.5% of the sample. A note on this clone: The clone's antigen remains unknown. Base qualities are missing; no much larger clone stands one base away.

The germline V gene (reference sequence) provides CDR1 LNHDA and CDR2 SQIVND. Reading from cysteine to phenylalanine, the CDR3 counts 15 amino acids. The kept DNA is CDR3 alone, 45 bases in frame from the first base. V and J lose 4 bases and 2 bases, and a span of 12 bases separates them. The clonotype comes from a woman between 25 and 40 years old in good health. Recombination joined TRBV19 with TRBJ1-5, with the D gene not clear enough to name. The sequenced sample was blood. The nucleotide sequence is given as TGTGCCAGTAGTAGGCTCCCCCCGGGCAATCAGCCCCAGCATTTT. Its translation is CASSRLPPGNQPQHF.